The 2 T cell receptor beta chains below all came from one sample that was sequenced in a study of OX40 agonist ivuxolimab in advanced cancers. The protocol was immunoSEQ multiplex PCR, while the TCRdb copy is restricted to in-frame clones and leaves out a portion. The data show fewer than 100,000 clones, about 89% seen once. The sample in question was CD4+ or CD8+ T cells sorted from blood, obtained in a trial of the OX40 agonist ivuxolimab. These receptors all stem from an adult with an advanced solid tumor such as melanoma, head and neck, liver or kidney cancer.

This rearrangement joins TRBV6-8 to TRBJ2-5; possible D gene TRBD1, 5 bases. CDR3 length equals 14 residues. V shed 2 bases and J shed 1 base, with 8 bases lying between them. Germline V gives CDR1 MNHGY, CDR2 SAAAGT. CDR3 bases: TGTGCCAGCAGTTACAGACAGATCCAAGAGACCCAGTACTTC. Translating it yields CASSYRQIQETQYF.

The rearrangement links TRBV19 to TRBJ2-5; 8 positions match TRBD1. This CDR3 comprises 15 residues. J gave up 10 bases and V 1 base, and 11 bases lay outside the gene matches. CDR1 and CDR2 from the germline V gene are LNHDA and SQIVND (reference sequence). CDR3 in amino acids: CASSIGQIDRGIQYF. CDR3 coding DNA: TGTGCCAGTAGTATAGGACAGATTGACAGGGGTATCCAGTACTTC.